Following are 31 T cell receptor beta chains from one sample sequenced in a study of T cells in Graves' hyperthyroidism and ophthalmopathy. RNA transcripts gave rise to amplified TCR beta CDR3 regions. TCR CDR3 regions were first amplified by RT-PCR with HTBI primers. TCRdb fed the multiplex PCR reads into MiXCR, producing one record per CDR3 protein. The sample has a few hundred thousand distinct CDR3 sequences; about a sixth are singletons. The sequenced material came from blood. These receptors were collected from a woman in her thirties or forties with Graves' ophthalmopathy.

This clonotype was seen repeatedly, ten times or more. The chain uses TRBV3-1 and TRBJ2-2; D is perhaps TRBD1 (5 bases). Per the germline V gene, CDR1 is LGHDT and CDR2 is YNNKEL (reference sequence). The length of the CDR3 is 15 residues. V lost 4 bases to trimming and J lost 4 bases, with 13 bases between them. DNA for the CDR3: TGTGCCAGCAGCCTGACAGCGACTTTCACCGGGGAGCTGTTTTTT. This encodes CASSLTATFTGELFF.

This clonotype occurred a few times. The V gene is TRBV30, the J gene TRBJ2-3, with TRBD2 as a possible D gene (6 bases). Trimming took 4 bases from V and 4 from J, leaving 12 bases between them. This CDR3 contains 13 residues. Germline values: CDR1 GTSNPN, CDR2 SVGIG (reference sequence). The CDR3, as DNA: TGTGCCTGGATGCCCGGGGGTGCAGATACGCAGTATTTT. Translating it yields CAWMPGGADTQYF. Full variable domain (remainder filled in from reference TRBV30 and TRBJ2-3): SQTIHQWPATLVQPVGSPLSLECTVEGTSNPNLYWYRQAAGRGLQLLFYSVGIGQISSEVPQNLSASRPQDRQFILSSKKLLLSDSGFYLCAWMPGGADTQYFGPGTRLTVL.

This chain connects TRBV10-2 to TRBJ1-4; the D is unclear. This CDR3 has 13 amino acids. Germline CDR1 is WSHSY and CDR2 is SAAADI. The V gene lost 6 bases and the J gene lost 8 bases, with 13 bases spanning the gap. In DNA form, the CDR3 reads TGCGCCAGCAGAGAATATCAGTCAGAAAAACTGTTTTTT. This gives the protein CASREYQSEKLFF.

This clonotype occurred a few times. At one end, the junction sequence differs from germline, possibly due to a read error. This chain uses TRBV6-1 with TRBJ2-2; unclear D gene. The CDR3 sequence is 11 residues long. Germline V lookup: CDR1 MNHNS, CDR2 SASEGT. In DNA form, the CDR3 reads TGCGCCGCCTCAAGGACCGGGGAGCTGTTTTTT. It yields the protein CAASRTGELFF.

In this sample, this clonotype turned up a few times. This chain uses TRBV24-1 with TRBJ2-1; 7 positions agree with TRBD2. V dropped 10 bases and J dropped 7; count of bases not matched to a gene: 9. Per the germline V gene, CDR1 is KGHDR and CDR2 is SFDVKD. The CDR3 covers 13 residues. Written as DNA, the CDR3 is TGTGCCACGAAAACTAGCGAGTCTAATGAGCAGTTCTTC. The encoded protein is CATKTSESNEQFF.

V and J are TRBV3-1 and TRBJ1-1, with 7 bases aligning to TRBD1. Germline trimming cut 1 base from V and 4 bases from J; bases unmatched to any gene: 3. Looked up from germline, CDR1 is LGHDT and CDR2 is YNNKEL (reference sequence). CDR3 length: 14 amino acids. CDR3 region: CASSQVQGGTEAFF. The CDR3 coding sequence is TGTGCCAGCAGCCAAGTGCAGGGGGGCACTGAAGCTTTCTTT.

This clonotype was counted ten times or more. The V call is TRBV3-1, the J call TRBJ2-5; 11 bases map to TRBD1. The CDR3 extends over 18 amino acids. Trimming cost V 0 bases and J 5 bases; bases outside gene matches: 11. Germline CDR1 reads LGHDT; CDR2 reads YNNKEL (reference sequence). In DNA form, the CDR3 reads TGTGCCAGCAGCCAAGATCTTCGGGACAGGGGGTTCAAGGAGACCCAGTACTTC. It codes for CASSQDLRDRGFKETQYF.

This clonotype occurred many times. This chain links TRBV7-3 with TRBJ2-1; 8 nucleotides match TRBD2. The CDR3 extends over 13 amino acids. J was trimmed by 7 bases and V by 5 bases; bases with no gene match: 4. The V gene's germline CDR1 is SGHTA and CDR2 FQGTGA. The CDR3 here is CASSLGGVNEQFF. The CDR3 region has the DNA TGTGCCAGCAGCCTCGGGGGGGTTAATGAGCAGTTCTTC.

This clonotype was seen at least ten times. The chain employs TRBV11-2 and TRBJ2-1; 10 bases are shared with TRBD2. CDR1 SGHAT and CDR2 FQNNGV come from the germline V gene. The CDR3 contains 15 residues. V shed 5 bases and J 5 bases; nucleotides not matched to a gene: 6. For the CDR3, the DNA is TGTGCCAGCAGCATCACTAGCGGGAACAACAATGAGCAGTTCTTC. As protein: CASSITSGNNNEQFF. Full variable domain (rest looked up from reference TRBV11-2 and TRBJ2-1): EAGVAQSPRYKIIEKRQSVAFWCNPISGHATLYWYQQILGQGPKLLIQFQNNGVVDDSQLPKDRFSAERLKGVDSTLKIQPAKLEDSAVYLCASSITSGNNNEQFFGPGTRLTVL.

This clonotype was counted many times. This chain connects TRBV7-9 to TRBJ2-5, with 9 bases matching TRBD2. There are 14 residues in the CDR3. Trimming removed 5 bases from V and 4 bases from J; junction bases left unmatched: 5. Looked up from germline, CDR1 is SEHNR and CDR2 is FQNEAQ (reference sequence). The CDR3 DNA reads as TGTGCCAGCAGCATTAGCGGGAGTGGAGAGACCCAGTACTTC. Translated: CASSISGSGETQYF.

This clonotype was recorded a few times. The chain employs TRBV7-8 and TRBJ2-7; unclear D gene. The germline V and J ends were trimmed by 3 bases and 3 bases, with 12 bases remaining between them. This CDR3 spans 14 amino acids. Looked up from germline, CDR1 is SGHVS and CDR2 is FQNEAQ. This CDR3 is CASSFVSGFYEQYF. CDR3 nucleotide sequence: TGTGCCAGCAGCTTCGTCAGTGGATTCTACGAGCAGTACTTC.

At least ten counts were recorded for this clonotype. One end of the junction varies from germline; a read error may be responsible. This sequence joins TRBV20-1 and TRBJ2-7; no clear D. Germline CDR1 and CDR2: DFQATT and SNEGSKA (reference sequence). CDR3 length equals 11 residues. The CDR3 DNA reads TGCAGTGCTAGAGATAGGTTCCGTCAGAACTTC. Translated: CSARDRFRQNF.

The rearrangement uses TRBV6-1 and TRBJ2-1; 10 bases map to TRBD1. V trimming: 6 bases; J trimming: 8 bases; junction bases outside the gene matches: 10. The CDR3 spans 15 residues. Germline CDR1 and CDR2: MNHNS and SASEGT. The CDR3 loop reads CASRTGTGASYEQFF. As DNA, the CDR3 is TGTGCCAGCAGGACCGGGACAGGGGCCTCATATGAGCAGTTCTTC.

This clonotype was counted ten times or more. The chain has TRBV5-8 and TRBJ2-2; 7 bases fit TRBD2. Germline loops: CDR1 SGHTS, CDR2 YDEGEE. There are 15 residues in the CDR3. V lost 4 bases to trimming and J lost 7 bases; unmatched junction nucleotides: 10. The CDR3 coding sequence is TGTGCCAGCAGCAGGGGAGCGGGGCAAATCGGGGAGCTGTTTTTT. It encodes CASSRGAGQIGELFF.

The CDR3 protein is CASSQGFATEAFF. DNA of the CDR3: TGTGCCAGTTCACAGGGATTTGCCACTGAAGCTTTCTTT. The V call is TRBV27, the J call TRBJ1-1; weak D call: TRBD1 (6 bases). The ends were cut back, 9 bases at V and 4 bases at J, with 15 bases in the middle. Germline values: CDR1 MNHEY, CDR2 SMNVEV (reference sequence). This CDR3 is built from 13 residues.

The chain employs TRBV28 and TRBJ2-3; D possibly corresponds to TRBD2 (5 bases). Deletions cut 6 bases from V and 2 bases from J, with 12 bases between. Germline V gives CDR1 MDHEN, CDR2 SYDVKM. The CDR3 has 14 amino acids. The CDR3 sequence: CASRKGLNTDTQYF. CDR3 nucleotide sequence: TGTGCCAGCAGGAAAGGACTGAACACAGATACGCAGTATTTT. The full variable domain, rest sourced from reference TRBV28 and TRBJ2-3, is DVKVTQSSRYLVKRTGEKVFLECVQDMDHENMFWYRQDPGLGLRLIYFSYDVKMKEKGDIPEGYSVSREKKERFSLILESASTNQTSMYLCASRKGLNTDTQYFGPGTRLTVL.

This clonotype was seen more than once but under ten times. The chain carries TRBV12-3 or TRBV12-4 and TRBJ1-5; D not certain. CDR3 size: 13 residues. Trimming shortened V by 2 bases and J by 11 bases, and 13 bases separated the two germline ends. CDR3 residues: CASSLRSGSSQHF. Here the CDR3 DNA reads TGTGCCAGCAGTTTAAGATCGGGATCCTCCCAGCATTTT.

At least ten counts were recorded for this clonotype. The CDR3 here is CASSSIDRGGTDTQYF. DNA for the CDR3: TGTGCCAGCAGCTCGATAGACAGGGGGGGCACAGATACGCAGTATTTT. V gene TRBV11-2 combines with J gene TRBJ2-3, with 9 bases that match TRBD1. Germline CDR1 reads SGHAT; CDR2 reads FQNNGV. This CDR3 has 16 residues. Losses at the gene ends were 4 bases for V and 1 base for J; bases not matched to a gene: 6.

This clonotype has ten or more counts. The V gene is TRBV4-1, the J gene TRBJ2-1; 14 bases match TRBD2. V gave up 4 bases and J gave up 6 bases; unmatched junction bases: 5. Germline CDR1 reads MGHRA; CDR2 reads YSYEKL. The CDR3 sequence is 16 residues long. CDR3 sequence reads: CASSRVGTSGGNEQFF. DNA for the CDR3: TGCGCCAGCAGCCGAGTTGGGACTAGCGGGGGCAATGAGCAGTTCTTC.

This clonotype was detected ten times or more. The chain couples TRBV2 to TRBJ2-7, with 7 positions matching TRBD2. This CDR3 is built from 15 residues. The junction had 9 bases not matched to a gene; V was cut back by 7 bases and J by 0 bases. Looked up from germline, CDR1 is SNHLY and CDR2 is FYNNEI. DNA for the CDR3: TGTGCCAGCATTCCCCCCGGGACTACCTCCTACGAGCAGTACTTC. Encoded protein: CASIPPGTTSYEQYF.

This chain connects TRBV5-5 to TRBJ2-1; D gene uncertain. The CDR3 loop spans 15 amino acids. V gave up 1 base and J gave up 0 bases, with 8 bases separating them. The germline CDR1 and CDR2 sequences are SGHKS and YYEKEE (reference sequence). CDR3 loop: CASSLTPNSYNEQFF. CDR3 DNA: TGTGCCAGCAGCTTGACACCGAACTCCTACAATGAGCAGTTCTTC.

This clonotype was counted many times. DNA of the CDR3: TGCGCCAGCAACGCGGGAGGCACAGATACGCAGTATTTT. Protein product: CASNAGGTDTQYF. The chain has TRBV10-1 and TRBJ2-3, with TRBD2 identical over 7 bases. Germline loops: CDR1 WNHNN, CDR2 SYGVQD (reference sequence). Losses at the gene ends were 7 bases for V and 1 base for J; bases not matched to a gene: 2. The CDR3 length is 13 residues.

This clonotype showed up many times. The V gene is TRBV20-1, the J gene TRBJ2-3; D is uncertain. The germline V and J ends were trimmed by 6 bases and 3 bases, with 25 bases remaining between them. The CDR3 totals 17 residues. Per germline, CDR1 DFQATT and CDR2 SNEGSKA (reference sequence). DNA of the CDR3: TGCAGTGCACCACAGCACAACAGAGGTCTAGGAACAGATACGCAGTATTTT. This translates into CSAPQHNRGLGTDTQYF.

Ten or more counts support this clonotype. The chain links TRBV5-1 to TRBJ1-1, with D possibly being TRBD1 (5 bases). The V end lost 5 bases, the J end lost 2 bases, and 16 bases lay between the germline ends. The CDR3 spans 15 residues. Germline V lookup: CDR1 SGHRS, CDR2 YFSETQ. CDR3 sequence reads: CASSGRGSINTEAFF. Written as DNA, the CDR3 is TGCGCCAGCAGTGGGCGGGGGTCGATCAACACTGAAGCTTTCTTT.

In this sample, this clonotype turned up many times. The J gene is TRBJ2-7, the V gene TRBV5-1, with 10 bases lining up with TRBD2. The CDR3 has 15 amino acids. The germline gives CDR1 SGHRS, CDR2 YFSETQ. Germline trimming cut 4 bases from V and 3 bases from J; bases unmatched to any gene: 7. The CDR3 bases are TGCGCCAGCAGCCATCTAGCGGGAGAAAGCTACGAGCAGTACTTC. This translates into CASSHLAGESYEQYF.

The table lists this clonotype with many counts. The gene calls are TRBV30 and TRBJ1-5; D possibly corresponds to TRBD1 (5 bases). CDR3 length: 13 residues. V was pared by 2 bases and J by 9 bases, with 14 bases between. Germline lookup yields CDR1 GTSNPN and CDR2 SVGIG (reference sequence). Written as DNA, the CDR3 is TGTGCCTGGAGTTCGGGGGGAGACTCGCCCCAGCATTTT. The encoded protein is CAWSSGGDSPQHF.

This clonotype was picked up a small number of times. V gene TRBV9 combines with J gene TRBJ1-6; TRBD1 might be the D (5 bases). This CDR3 is 14 amino acids long. The germline gives CDR1 SGDLS, CDR2 YYNGEE. With 1 base removed from V and 7 bases from J, the gap between germline ends came to 9 bases. In DNA form, the CDR3 reads TGTGCCAGCAGCGTATTACAGGAAAATTCACCCCTCCACTTT. Translating gives CASSVLQENSPLHF.

Many counts were recorded for this clonotype. V usage is TRBV7-9 and J usage is TRBJ1-2; TRBD1 matches 8 bases. The CDR3 has 13 amino acids. Per the germline V gene, CDR1 is SEHNR and CDR2 is FQNEAQ (reference sequence). Trimming at V came to 6 bases and at J to 8 bases, leaving 8 bases not matched to a gene. The CDR3 DNA reads TGTGCCAGCAGTTCGGACAGGGTCTACGGCTACACCTTC. Its translation: CASSSDRVYGYTF.

This clonotype appeared a few times. The genes are TRBV25-1 and TRBJ2-5, with D perhaps matching TRBD1 (6 bases). Germline V gene lookup returns CDR1 MGHDK and CDR2 SYGVNS. V shed 4 bases and J shed 5 bases, with 17 bases lying between them. This CDR3 contains 15 residues. The CDR3 protein is CASSALDSPRETQYF. The CDR3 nucleotides read TGTGCCAGCAGTGCGCTGGACAGCCCGCGGGAGACCCAGTACTTC.

This clonotype occurred many times. This chain connects TRBV5-1 to TRBJ1-1; 8 bases are shared with TRBD1. The CDR3 consists of 15 residues. The germline V gene has CDR1 SGHRS and CDR2 YFSETQ. The V segment lost 4 bases and the J segment 0 bases; nucleotides outside the gene matches: 5. CDR3 amino acids: CASSTGQGMNTEAFF. CDR3 nucleotide sequence: TGCGCCAGCAGCACCGGACAGGGAATGAACACTGAAGCTTTCTTT.

This clonotype was seen ten or more times. The V and J genes are TRBV5-1 and TRBJ1-2, with TRBD1 as a possible D gene (6 bases). Trimming shortened V by 1 base and J by 5 bases, and 15 bases separated the two germline ends. Germline V CDR1 and CDR2: SGHRS, YFSETQ. The CDR3 consists of 15 residues. This CDR3 reads CASSLRDTASYGYTF. CDR3 nucleotides: TGCGCCAGCAGCTTGAGGGACACGGCGTCGTATGGCTACACCTTC. Supplemented by reference TRBV5-1 and TRBJ1-2, the full variable domain reads KAGVTQTPRYLIKTRGQQVTLSCSPISGHRSVSWYQQTPGQGLQFLFEYFSETQRNKGNFPGRFSGRQFSNSRSEMNVSTLELGDSALYLCASSLRDTASYGYTFGSGTRLTVV.